Listed below are T cell receptor beta chains from one sample, sequenced in a study of T cell repertoires in cytomegalovirus infection. Each CDR3 protein gets one entry after TCRdb re-called the reads with MiXCR. The table lists some 600,000 distinct CDR3 sequences, 20% to 30% of them singletons, with roughly 8% in the top ten. The specimen sequenced was CD8+ T cells from PBMCs. These TCRs come from a human donor in good health (CMV status not recorded). Some clones in this sample may be carry-over from other donors' samples. The CDR3 runs from the conserved cysteine through the conserved F or W. The order of the fields is CDR3 protein, CDR3 DNA, clone size, V gene, J gene, D gene. A D gene is named only where the DNA matches it firmly. Expanded clones get a size class; other rows say once, few or many, or leave the size out.

CASTPSGGHTDTQYF	TGTGCCAGCACCCCGAGCGGCGGGCACACAGATACGCAGTATTTT	-	TRBV9	TRBJ2-3	-
CASSPPWVVSGQFF	TGTGCCAGCAGCCCCCCTTGGGTAGTGTCGGGGCAGTTCTTC	many	TRBV7-9	TRBJ2-1	-
CASSVPRLAGDNEQFF	TGTGCCAGCAGTGTCCCCAGACTAGCGGGGGACAATGAGCAGTTCTTC	-	TRBV12-3/TRBV12-4	TRBJ2-1	TRBD2
CASRDNSVYNEQFF	TGTGCCAGTAGGGACAATTCGGTCTACAATGAGCAGTTCTTC	few	TRBV19	TRBJ2-1	-
CASRQLSGGAYNEQFF	TGTGCCAGCAGGCAGCTTAGCGGGGGGGCCTACAATGAGCAGTTCTTC	few	TRBV6-5	TRBJ2-1	TRBD2
CASSYGLAEVNEQFF	TGTGCCAGCAGTTACGGGCTAGCGGAGGTAAATGAGCAGTTCTTC	-	TRBV6-2/TRBV6-3	TRBJ2-1	TRBD2
CASSKTVYSNQPQHF	TGTGCCAGCAGTAAGACGGTTTATAGCAATCAGCCCCAGCATTTT	many	TRBV6-1	TRBJ1-5	-
CASGPDRGLVSDTEAFF	TGTGCTAGTGGCCCCGACAGGGGATTGGTGTCGGACACTGAAGCTTTCTTT	-	TRBV12-5	TRBJ1-1	TRBD1
CASSLAGTTEQFF	TGCGCCAGCAGCTTGGCCGGGACAACGGAGCAGTTCTTC	few	TRBV5-1	TRBJ2-1	-
CASSPRGTGQPQHF	TGTGCCAGCAGTCCCAGGGGTACGGGTCAGCCCCAGCATTTT	few	TRBV6-6	TRBJ1-5	-
CASSLSSSYNSPLHF	TGTGCCAGCAGCTTATCAAGCTCCTATAATTCACCCCTCCACTTT	few	TRBV7-6	TRBJ1-6	-
CATSDFDRVYGYTF	TGTGCCACCAGTGATTTCGACAGAGTCTATGGCTACACCTTC	-	TRBV24-1	TRBJ1-2	-
CASSPWPNSGANVLTF	TGTGCCAGCAGCCCCTGGCCAAACTCTGGGGCCAACGTCCTGACTTTC	few	TRBV12-3/TRBV12-4	TRBJ2-6	-
CASSLAGWVSGGETQYF	TGTGCCAGCAGCTTAGCGGGTTGGGTCTCCGGGGGTGAGACCCAGTACTTC	many	TRBV7-2	TRBJ2-5	-